Listed below are T cell receptor beta chains from one sample, sequenced in a study of blood T cell repertoires in COVID-19. Sequencing used immunoSEQ multiplex PCR; TCRdb keeps in-frame clones, though not all of them. The profile shows fewer than 40,000 clones, around 86% of them singletons. Sample: peripheral blood. The receptors derive from a human donor in a cohort sampled during active COVID-19. CDR3s include the opening cysteine and the closing phenylalanine or tryptophan. A D gene is named only where the DNA matches it firmly. Clone size is stated in some rows and not others, as once, few, many or a class when expanded.

clone_size	v_call	d_call	j_call	cdr3_nt	cdr3_aa
.	TRBV30	TRBD1	TRBJ2-7	TGTGCCTGGAGTATGACAGGGGGGTACGAGCAGTACTTC	CAWSMTGGYEQYF
.	TRBV7-2	.	TRBJ1-1	TGTGCCAGCAGCTTAAGACAGTCTAACACTGAAGCTTTCTTT	CASSLRQSNTEAFF
.	TRBV18	TRBD1	TRBJ2-7	TGTGCCAGCTCACCCCTGACAGGGACCTACGAGCAGTACTTC	CASSPLTGTYEQYF
.	TRBV28	TRBD1	TRBJ2-7	TGTGCCAGCAGTTTATTGGGACAGACCTACGAGCAGTACTTC	CASSLLGQTYEQYF
.	TRBV5-1	.	TRBJ2-5	TGCGCCAGCAGCTATGGGCAGGGAGGCCAAGAGACCCAGTACTTC	CASSYGQGGQETQYF
.	TRBV6-5	TRBD2	TRBJ2-7	TGTGCCAGCAGCCCGACTAGCGGGAGGGGCGAGCAGTACTTC	CASSPTSGRGEQYF
.	TRBV7-9	.	TRBJ1-2	TGTGCCAGCAGCCCCCTTCAGGGCTACACCTTC	CASSPLQGYTF
.	TRBV27	TRBD1	TRBJ2-7	TGTGCCAGCAGTTTATCCGCACGGACAGGGTTCCCCTACGAGCAGTACTTC	CASSLSARTGFPYEQYF
.	TRBV2	TRBD2	TRBJ2-7	TGTGCCAGCCGAAAGCGACTAGCTGAATTCTACGAGCAGTACTTC	CASRKRLAEFYEQYF
once	TRBV7-9	TRBD1	TRBJ1-6	TGTGCCAGCAGCTCGTTGGGGCAGGGGGCGTCAAATTCACCCCTCCACTTT	CASSSLGQGASNSPLHF
.	TRBV9	TRBD1	TRBJ2-2	TGTGCCAGCAGTGGACAATCAGGGACAGTAGGCACCGGGGAGCTGTTTTTT	CASSGQSGTVGTGELFF
.	TRBV27	TRBD1	TRBJ1-5	TGTGCCAGCAGTCCCGACAGGGTGGTAAGTCAGCCCCAGCATTTT	CASSPDRVVSQPQHF
.	TRBV5-6	.	TRBJ1-3	TGTGCCAGCAGCCCTATCCAGGGGTCTGGAAACACCATATATTTT	CASSPIQGSGNTIYF
.	TRBV4-3	.	TRBJ1-1	TGCGCCAGCAGCCAAAGTACACGGGGCGCTGGGGAGGACACTGAAGCTTTCTTT	CASSQSTRGAGEDTEAFF
.	TRBV18	.	TRBJ1-1	TGTGCCAGCTCCCAACAGGGAGCTGAAGCTTTCTTT	CASSQQGAEAFF
.	TRBV18	.	TRBJ2-5	TGTGCCAGCTCACCACTCGGACAAAAAGAGACCCAGTACTTC	CASSPLGQKETQYF
.	TRBV11-3	TRBD1	TRBJ2-2	TGTGCCAGCAGCTTAGGTGTCGGGACAGGGGCTGGTAACACCGGGGAGCTGTTTTTT	CASSLGVGTGAGNTGELFF
.	TRBV5-6	.	TRBJ2-5	TGTGCCAGCAGCCGCTCGCATCTTTGGGGGGAAGAGACCCAGTACTTC	CASSRSHLWGEETQYF
.	TRBV28	TRBD2	TRBJ2-5	TGTGCCAGCAGTTCACATGCCGGGGGGGAAGAGACCCAGTACTTC	CASSSHAGGEETQYF
.	TRBV5-1	.	TRBJ1-2	TGCGCCAGCAGCTTGAAGGATAACAGTGCAGGGGCTGGAGGCTACACCTTC	CASSLKDNSAGAGGYTF
once	TRBV6-5	TRBD1	TRBJ2-3	TGTGCCAGCAGGAGGGACAGCCATACGCAGTATTTT	CASRRDSHTQYF
.	TRBV6-5	.	TRBJ1-1	TGTGCCAGCAGTTACTTGCAGGGGAACACTGAAGCTTTCTTT	CASSYLQGNTEAFF
.	TRBV29-1	.	TRBJ2-6	TGCAGCGTTCAGGTTGGGGCCAACGTCCTGACTTTC	CSVQVGANVLTF
.	TRBV7-9	TRBD1	TRBJ2-5	TGTGCCAGCAGCCCAATCTCCGGGACAGCAGAGACCCAGTACTTC	CASSPISGTAETQYF
.	TRBV7-9	TRBD2	TRBJ2-5	TGTGCCAGCAGCTTAAGACTAGCGGTAGAGACCCAGTACTTC	CASSLRLAVETQYF
.	TRBV18	TRBD1	TRBJ1-1	TGTGCCAGCTCACTAGACAGGGGGAACACTGAAGCTTTCTTT	CASSLDRGNTEAFF
.	TRBV6-6	TRBD2	TRBJ2-7	TGTGCCAGCAGTTACGGGGAGGGTTACGAGCAGTACTTC	CASSYGEGYEQYF
.	TRBV5-1	TRBD1	TRBJ2-7	TGCGCCAGCAGCTTGGCGGGGACAGAGGTATTTCACGAGCAGTACTTC	CASSLAGTEVFHEQYF
.	TRBV5-1	TRBD1	TRBJ2-5	TGCGCCAGCAGCTCCGGGACAGAACAAGAGACCCAGTACTTC	CASSSGTEQETQYF
.	TRBV10-3	TRBD2	TRBJ2-1	TGTGCCATCAGCCCGGGACTAGCTACTTTTGGCAATGAGCAGTTCTTC	CAISPGLATFGNEQFF
once	TRBV3-1/TRBV3-2	TRBD2	TRBJ2-2	TGTGCCAGCAGCCGGACTAGCGGCCCTAGTCGGGAGCTGTTTTTT	CASSRTSGPSRELFF